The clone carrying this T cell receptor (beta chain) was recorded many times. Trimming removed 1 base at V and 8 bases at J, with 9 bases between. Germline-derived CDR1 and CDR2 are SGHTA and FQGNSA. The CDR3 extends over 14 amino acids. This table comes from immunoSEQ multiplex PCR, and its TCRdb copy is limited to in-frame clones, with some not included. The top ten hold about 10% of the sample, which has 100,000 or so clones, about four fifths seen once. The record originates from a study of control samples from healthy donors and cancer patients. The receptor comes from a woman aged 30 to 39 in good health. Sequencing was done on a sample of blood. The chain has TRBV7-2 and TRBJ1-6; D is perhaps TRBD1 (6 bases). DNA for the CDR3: TGTGCCAGCAGCTTAGAGGGGGTGGATTCACCCCTCCACTTT. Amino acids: CASSLEGVDSPLHF.